The clone carrying this TCR beta chain was observed a handful of times. Its antigen remains unidentified. These data originate in a study of post-analysis software for immune sequencing data. Prepared TCR beta cDNA libraries contained unique molecular identifiers. From roughly 1 to 10 million T cells, roughly 0.5 million cDNA molecules were obtained. From the PCR reads, TCRdb called clonotypes with MiXCR, one entry per CDR3 protein. The data show fewer than 600,000 distinct CDR3 sequences, with roughly 45% seen just once and 9.5% to 13% held by the top ten. Study results and caveats: Same-batch preparations were strongly co-clustered by F measure. Among about 5 TRBV segments more frequent in patients than controls were TRBV5-6, TRBV5-1 and TRBV20-1. Controls significantly exceeded multiple sclerosis patients in normalized Chao1 diversity.

CDR3 length: 15 residues. The V gene lost 1 base and the J gene lost 4 bases, with 12 bases spanning the gap. Germline V gene sequence: CDR1 SGHTA, CDR2 FQGNSA. The sequencing sample was made of blood. The rearrangement uses TRBV7-2 and TRBJ2-3; the D gene is possibly TRBD1 (5 bases). The receptor's source is a girl between 5 and 17 years old with multiple sclerosis. CDR3 nucleotide sequence: TGTGCCAGCAGCTTAGTTCTGGGGCCCGCAGATACGCAGTATTTT. Translated, it gives CASSLVLGPADTQYF.